Reported below is one T cell receptor (beta chain). What it binds is not known. These data originate in a study of post-analysis software for immune sequencing data. Study-level background: Relapsing-remitting, secondary progressive and progressive-relapsing forms of multiple sclerosis all featured among disease courses. Study-level points and caveats: Compared with controls, patients had more of 4 to 6 TRBV segments, including TRBV5-6, TRBV5-1 and TRBV20-1. Multiple sclerosis patients showed significantly lower normalized Chao1 diversity than controls did. Strong co-clustering by F measure linked samples that shared a preparation batch.

Incorporated into the TCR beta cDNA libraries were unique molecular identifiers, which served to reduce PCR and sequencing biases. TCRdb fed the PCR reads into MiXCR, producing one record per CDR3 protein. The repertoire holds 350,000 to 500,000 distinct CDR3 sequences, with 35% to 45% as singletons. Unmatched junction bases numbered 14, after V lost 6 bases and J lost 8 bases. Germline CDR1 reads SQVTM; CDR2 reads ANQGSEA. The CDR3 is 15 residues long. The source is a girl aged 2-10 years with multiple sclerosis. Sequenced sample: blood. This chain joins TRBV29-1 and TRBJ2-1, with 9 nucleotides matching TRBD1. CDR3 sequence reads: CSVAGTGFGWYEQFF. The CDR3 DNA is TGCAGCGTGGCCGGGACAGGGTTTGGGTGGTATGAGCAGTTCTTC.